This entry describes one TCR beta chain. These data originate in a study of blood T cell repertoires in COVID-19. Background on the study: Samples representing acute and convalescent COVID-19 were sourced from the United States, Italy and Spain. From T cells, B-cell-depleted T cells, or PBMCs came the material, which was cDNA or gDNA.

In the authors' methods: Estimation of nucleated cell counts was performed using reference gene primer amplification. TCRdb keeps only in-frame clones here, not all; method: immunoSEQ multiplex PCR. That table furnishes V, J and clone size, whereas the DNA furnished D and trimming. The data contain some 57,000 clones, 85% of them seen just once; the ten biggest clones take up 9.5% to 13%. The germline V gene encodes CDR1 MDHEN and CDR2 SYDVKM. The V end was cut by 6 bases, the J end by 0 bases, with 9 bases between. The CDR3 length is 14 residues. The chain combines TRBV28 with TRBJ1-5, with no clear D. The source of this sequence is a human donor in a cohort sampled during active COVID-19. Source material: peripheral blood. CDR3 amino acids: CASRATLSNQPQHF. For the CDR3, the DNA is TGTGCCAGCAGGGCGACACTTAGCAATCAGCCCCAGCATTTT.